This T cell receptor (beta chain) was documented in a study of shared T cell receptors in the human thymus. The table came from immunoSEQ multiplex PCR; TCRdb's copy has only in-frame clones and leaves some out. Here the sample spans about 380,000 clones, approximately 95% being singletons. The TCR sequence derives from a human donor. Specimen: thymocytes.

CDR3 sequence: CASSQEALAGGADTQYF. As DNA, the CDR3 is TGTGCCAGCAGCCAAGAGGCACTAGCGGGAGGGGCAGATACGCAGTATTTT. The rearrangement links TRBV4-2 to TRBJ2-3, with 13 bases matching TRBD2. Trimming removed 0 bases from V and 4 bases from J; junction bases left unmatched: 4. Germline V CDR1 and CDR2: LGHNA, YNFKEQ. The CDR3 length is 17 residues.